This T cell receptor beta chain was documented in a study of cytomegalovirus exposure and HLA in healthy donors. The wider study: Earlier work reported 117 million unique TCR beta sequences from 150 million to 200 million T cells. Study-wide points: Donors were assumed by presence/absence analyses to have roughly uniform sequencing depth.

Trimming took off 1 base at V and 6 bases at J, with 17 bases between the two ends. CDR1 and CDR2 from the germline V gene are LGHNA and YSLEER. The CDR3 has 16 amino acids. Every donor was a healthy person donating bone marrow. The PCR had 60 Vbeta and 13 Jbeta primers. The method was immunoSEQ multiplex PCR; TCRdb's version includes in-frame clones alone and lacks a portion of them. Of roughly 110,000 clones in the sample, roughly 76% were seen once. Comments on this clone: Its antigen remains unknown.

The V and J genes are TRBV4-3 and TRBJ2-3; D possibly corresponds to TRBD2 (7 bases). Sequencing was performed on PBMCs. This clonotype originated in a man aged 18 to 29 in good health and CMV-seronegative. The CDR3 coding sequence is TGCGCCAGCAGCCAAGTCACGGGGGGCCCGGATGATACGCAGTATTTT. Translated, it gives CASSQVTGGPDDTQYF.